The 13 T cell receptor beta chains listed next were all sequenced from one sample in a study of cytotoxic CD8 clonotypes in ibrutinib-treated CLL. The data were produced by immunoSEQ multiplex PCR, yet TCRdb's version contains in-frame clones alone and is incomplete. The sample lists some 200,000 clones, around 72% seen once, with 13% in the top ten. This specimen was PBMCs, taken after 24 months of ibrutinib treatment. The origin of the receptors is a human donor with chronic lymphocytic leukemia.

The chain has TRBV27 and TRBJ2-2; tentatively, D is TRBD1 (7 bases). Trimming cost V 7 bases and J 5 bases, with 17 bases left between them. The CDR3 covers 15 residues. Looked up from germline, CDR1 is MNHEY and CDR2 is SMNVEV (reference sequence). CDR3: CASTEGARKTGELFF. The CDR3 DNA follows: TGTGCCAGCACGGAGGGGGCTCGGAAGACCGGGGAGCTGTTTTTT.

J is TRBJ2-3 and V is TRBV18, with a possible D match to TRBD1 (6 bases). In germline, CDR1 is KGHSH, CDR2 LQKENI. The CDR3 spans 17 residues. V lost 3 bases, J lost 3 bases, and 19 bases lay in between. CDR3 region: CASSPVVSRGPTDTQYF. The CDR3 coding sequence is TGTGCCAGCTCACCGGTTGTGAGCAGGGGTCCTACAGATACGCAGTATTTT.

This clone was detected once. V gene TRBV6-5 combines with J gene TRBJ2-7, with TRBD2 as a possible D gene (6 bases). The CDR3 covers 13 residues. V was cut by 6 bases and J by 6 bases, with 15 bases left in between. CDR1 MNHEY and CDR2 SVGAGI come from the germline V gene. The CDR3 is CASRTGGDLEQYF. The CDR3 DNA reads TGTGCCAGCAGAACAGGAGGGGACCTCGAGCAGTACTTC.

The V and J genes are TRBV5-5 and TRBJ2-5; 7 bases line up with TRBD1. The CDR3 totals 16 residues. Germline assignment: CDR1 SGHKS and CDR2 YYEKEE (reference sequence). Trimming cost V 4 bases and J 0 bases; bases outside gene matches: 9. CDR3 residues: CASSIQGRGYQETQYF. The CDR3 region has the DNA TGTGCCAGCAGCATACAGGGGAGAGGGTACCAAGAGACCCAGTACTTC.

The chain has TRBV20-1 and TRBJ1-1; D unresolved. From germline, CDR1 is DFQATT and CDR2 SNEGSKA (reference sequence). Trimming left V 3 bases short and J 1 base short, with 3 bases between. The CDR3 is 11 amino acids. The CDR3 DNA reads TGCAGTGCTAGCACGAACACTGAAGCTTTCTTT. This sequence encodes CSASTNTEAFF.

This clone was seen a handful of times. The chain carries TRBV6-5 and TRBJ1-2, with D unclear. Between the trimmed V and J ends, which lost 9 bases and 8 bases, there was a span of 13 bases. The length of the CDR3 is 11 residues. From germline, CDR1 is MNHEY and CDR2 SVGAGI. CDR3 residues: CASKEGTGYTF. DNA for the CDR3: TGTGCCAGTAAAGAGGGCACGGGCTACACCTTC.

J is TRBJ2-3 and V is TRBV30; no definite D call. The ends were cut back, 4 bases at V and 6 bases at J, with 11 bases in the middle. This CDR3 contains 12 residues. Germline CDR1 reads GTSNPN; CDR2 reads SVGIG (reference sequence). The CDR3 loop is CAWTPSGDTQYF. The CDR3 bases are TGTGCCTGGACCCCGAGTGGTGATACGCAGTATTTT.

This clone was seen a few times. The genes are TRBV28 and TRBJ2-1; maybe TRBD2 (6 bases). Germline assignment: CDR1 MDHEN and CDR2 SYDVKM. This CDR3 comprises 13 residues. Trimming stripped 10 bases from V and 3 bases from J, with 13 bases between. The CDR3 is CAISGLNYNEQFF. As DNA, the CDR3 is TGTGCCATCTCGGGACTCAACTACAATGAGCAGTTCTTC.

The rearrangement joins TRBV5-1 to TRBJ2-5; TRBD2 aligns across 14 bases. The CDR3 contains 17 residues. V was pared by 2 bases and J by 1 base, with 4 bases of the junction left unmatched. Germline-derived CDR1 and CDR2 are SGHRS and YFSETQ. CDR3 DNA sequence: TGCGCCAGCAGCTTAGGGACTAGCGGGAGTGGCCAAGAGACCCAGTACTTC. It codes for CASSLGTSGSGQETQYF.

The chain links TRBV5-1 to TRBJ2-1, with 9 bases matching TRBD2. Trimming at V came to 4 bases and at J to 4 bases, leaving 9 bases not matched to a gene. CDR1 is SGHRS, CDR2 YFSETQ, per germline. This CDR3 spans 16 amino acids. In DNA, the CDR3 is TGCGCCAGCAGCGGGGCGCGCGGGAGGGTATACAATGAGCAGTTCTTC. The encoded protein is CASSGARGRVYNEQFF.

The chain employs TRBV6-5 and TRBJ2-1, with TRBD2 matching 9 bases. Trimming took 4 bases from V and 2 from J; bases not matched to a gene: 6. Germline V gives CDR1 MNHEY, CDR2 SVGAGI. This CDR3 has 16 amino acids. The CDR3 protein is CASSLTSGRTYNEQFF. Written as DNA, the CDR3 is TGTGCCAGCAGTTTAACAAGCGGGAGGACCTACAATGAGCAGTTCTTC.

Here the CDR3 DNA reads TGTGCCAGCAGCGTAGAGAACGACAGGGCCACTGAAGCTTTCTTT. Its protein is CASSVENDRATEAFF. V is TRBV9 and J is TRBJ1-1, with 7 bases fitting TRBD1. V shed 0 bases, J shed 4 bases, and the junction held 6 bases outside the gene matches. The CDR3 extends over 15 amino acids. Germline V gene data show CDR1 as SGDLS and CDR2 as YYNGEE.

V is TRBV4-3 and J is TRBJ2-1, with 9 bases fitting TRBD1. CDR1 LGHNA and CDR2 YSLEER come from the germline V gene. Unmatched junction bases numbered 13, after V lost 1 base and J lost 9 bases. The CDR3 runs to 17 residues. CDR3 bases: TGCGCCAGCAGCCAAGCCGTACCGGGACAGGGATCGTCTGAGCAGTTCTTC. Residues: CASSQAVPGQGSSEQFF.